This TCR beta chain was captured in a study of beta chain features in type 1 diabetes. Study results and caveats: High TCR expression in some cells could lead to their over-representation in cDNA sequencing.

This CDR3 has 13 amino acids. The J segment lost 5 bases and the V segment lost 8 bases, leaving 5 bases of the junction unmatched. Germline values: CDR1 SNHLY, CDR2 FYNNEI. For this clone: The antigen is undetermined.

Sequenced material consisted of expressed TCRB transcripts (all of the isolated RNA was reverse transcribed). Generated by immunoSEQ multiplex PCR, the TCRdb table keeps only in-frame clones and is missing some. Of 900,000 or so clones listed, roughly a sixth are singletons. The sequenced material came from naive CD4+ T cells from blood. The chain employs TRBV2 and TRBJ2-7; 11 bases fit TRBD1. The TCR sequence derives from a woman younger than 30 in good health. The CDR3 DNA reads TGTGCCAGCCGGACAGGGGGCTGGAACGAGCAGTACTTC. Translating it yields CASRTGGWNEQYF.